This T cell receptor (beta chain) was identified in a study of early T cells in non-severe SARS-CoV-2 infection. Study-level information: Sequencing of bulk RNA from unsorted whole blood was done, without chain pairing. General observations from the study: The VDJdb matching leaned toward anti-spike CD8 responses and overlooked private and CD4 specificities.

The V end lost 6 bases, the J end lost 4 bases, and 14 bases lay between the germline ends. The CDR3 contains 14 residues. Germline V gives CDR1 SGHRS, CDR2 YFSETQ. To note about this clonotype: Its antigen is currently unknown.

In the library, individual cDNA molecules carried attached unique molecular identifiers. TCRdb re-analysed the 5' RACE reads in MiXCR, keeping a single row per CDR3 protein. The sample contains 80,000 or so distinct CDR3 sequences, over 12% of which appear only once. The sample comprised whole blood. This receptor was taken from an adult who was a healthcare worker with PCR-confirmed SARS-CoV-2 infection or an uninfected control (not recorded which). V and J are TRBV5-1 and TRBJ2-1; TRBD1 is a possible D gene (5 bases). The DNA for the CDR3 is TGCGCCAGCACCTGGGTAGACAGTTACAATGAGCAGTTCTTC. Its protein is CASTWVDSYNEQFF.